These T cell receptor beta chains were read from a single sample in a study of T cell responses to AZD1222 COVID-19 vaccine. The repertoire was sequenced with immunoSEQ multiplex PCR; TCRdb's copy has only in-frame clones and lacks some. The sample holds about 140,000 clones; roughly 92% are singletons and the top ten take 1.5% to 2%. The specimen was peripheral blood, collected on day 0 of AZD1222 vaccination. The receptors originated from an adult in good health. The CDR3 runs from the conserved cysteine through the conserved F or W. D genes are given only for firm matches. Only some rows state a clone size, as once, few, many or a class for expanded clones.

>TRBV6-5|TRBJ2-3|NA|TRBD1
CASNYTGTGGTDTQYF
TGTGCCAGCAATTATACCGGGACAGGGGGGACAGATACGCAGTATTTT
>TRBV29-1|TRBJ2-5|NA|NA
CSGVREGAETQYF
TGCAGCGGCGTAAGGGAGGGGGCCGAGACCCAGTACTTC
>TRBV5-1|TRBJ2-2|NA|NA
CASSSGETPRVGELFF
TGCGCCAGCAGCTCAGGAGAAACCCCTCGTGTCGGGGAGCTGTTTTTT
>TRBV5-1|TRBJ1-1|NA|NA
CASSTEGGTEAFF
TGCGCCAGCAGCACGGAGGGAGGCACTGAAGCTTTCTTT
>TRBV6-2/TRBV6-3|TRBJ1-5|once|TRBD1
CASSYFHPGQWSYSNQPQHF
TGTGCCAGCAGTTACTTTCACCCGGGACAGTGGTCCTATAGCAATCAGCCCCAGCATTTT
>TRBV4-1|TRBJ2-1|NA|TRBD2
CASSQTPGGRAANEQFF
TGCGCCAGCAGCCAAACTCCCGGCGGGAGGGCCGCAAATGAGCAGTTCTTC
>TRBV4-2|TRBJ2-7|NA|TRBD1
CASSQDASRGYEQYF
TGTGCCAGCAGCCAAGATGCGAGCAGGGGGTACGAGCAGTACTTC
>TRBV28|TRBJ1-6|NA|NA
CASHSFARGNSPLHF
TGTGCCAGCCACAGTTTTGCCAGGGGCAATTCACCCCTCCACTTT
>TRBV16|TRBJ1-2|NA|NA
CASSLTERPLGYTF
TGTGCCAGCAGCCTTACGGAACGGCCTTTAGGCTACACCTTC
>TRBV27|TRBJ2-3|NA|NA
CASSFGATDTQYF
TGTGCCAGCAGTTTTGGGGCCACAGATACGCAGTATTTT